This T cell receptor beta chain was sequenced in a study of blood T cell repertoires in COVID-19. Across the study: Acute-phase and convalescent COVID-19 samples originated in the United States, Italy and Spain. PBMCs, B-cell-depleted T cells, or T cells were the source of the cDNA or gDNA that made up the material.

Original methodology: Counts of nucleated cells, estimated from reference gene primer amplification, were obtained. Libraries were prepared by immunoSEQ multiplex PCR; TCRdb keeps only in-frame clonotypes and omits some of them. That table is the source of V, J and clone size, and D and trimming were worked out from the DNA. The sample includes over 200,000 clones, approximately 86% of them seen just once. V lost 1 base, J lost 0 bases, and 10 bases lay in between. Germline V CDR1 and CDR2: LGHDT, YNNKEL (reference sequence). The CDR3 covers 15 residues. Sequenced sample: peripheral blood. This sequence joins TRBV3-1 (or the pseudogene TRBV3-2) and TRBJ2-7; no definite D call. The source of this sequence is a woman aged 25 to 45 who had recovered from COVID-19. The CDR3 DNA sequence: TGTGCCAGCAGCCAAGTTGGTGACTCCTCCTACGAGCAGTACTTC. Protein product: CASSQVGDSSYEQYF.